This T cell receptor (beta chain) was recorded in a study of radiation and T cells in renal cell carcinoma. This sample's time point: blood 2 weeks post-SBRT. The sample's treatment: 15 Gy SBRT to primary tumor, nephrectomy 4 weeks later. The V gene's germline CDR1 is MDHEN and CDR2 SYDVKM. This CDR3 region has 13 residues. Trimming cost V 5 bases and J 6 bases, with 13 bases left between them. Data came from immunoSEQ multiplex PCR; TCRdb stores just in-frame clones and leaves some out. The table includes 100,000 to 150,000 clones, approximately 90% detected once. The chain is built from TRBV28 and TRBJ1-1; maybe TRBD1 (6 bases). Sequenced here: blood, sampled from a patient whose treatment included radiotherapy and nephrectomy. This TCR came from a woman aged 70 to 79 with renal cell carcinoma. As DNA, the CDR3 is TGTGCCAGCAGTCTCTACAGGGACGCTGAAGCTTTCTTT. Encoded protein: CASSLYRDAEAFF.